These T cell receptor beta chains were read from a single sample in a study of PD-L1 blockade in urothelial cancer. The table came from immunoSEQ multiplex PCR; TCRdb's copy has only in-frame clones and leaves some out. Of approximately 65,000 clones in the sample, 85% to 90% are singletons; the top ten hold less than 3.5%. The sample consisted of PBMCs, taken around atezolizumab (anti-PD-L1) treatment. These receptors originate from a man aged 60-69 years with urothelial cancer. CDR3s include the opening cysteine and the closing phenylalanine or tryptophan. D genes are given only for firm matches. Not all rows give a size; the values are once, few, many and, for expanded clones, a class.

j_gene	d_gene	v_gene	abundance	CDR3nt	CDR3aa
TRBJ1-1	-	TRBV11-2	-	TGTGCCAGCAGCTTAGACAGGGTAAGAGAAGCTTTCTTT	CASSLDRVREAFF
TRBJ1-5	-	TRBV19	-	TGTGCCAGTAGTATTGGAGATAGGAGCAATCAGCCCCAGCATTTT	CASSIGDRSNQPQHF
TRBJ2-1	TRBD2	TRBV9	-	TGTGCCAGCAGCGTAGGGACTAGCGGGTACAATGAGCAGTTCTTC	CASSVGTSGYNEQFF
TRBJ2-2	TRBD1	TRBV5-1	-	TGCGCCAGCAGCGGATGGGGATATTGGGACAGACTAAAGACCGGGGAGCTGTTTTTT	CASSGWGYWDRLKTGELFF
TRBJ2-7	TRBD2	TRBV25-1	-	TGTGCCAGCAGTGATAGCGGGAGGGCCGTTGACGAGCAGTACTTC	CASSDSGRAVDEQYF
TRBJ2-1	-	TRBV7-9	-	TGTGCCAGCAGCTTCCAGATTAATGAGCAGTTCTTC	CASSFQINEQFF
TRBJ1-1	TRBD1	TRBV7-2	-	TGTGCCAGCAGCTCTAGGACAGGGATCAACACTGAAGCTTTCTTT	CASSSRTGINTEAFF
TRBJ2-1	TRBD2	TRBV25-1	-	TGTGCCAGCAGTGGGGGGGGACTAGCGGGATCCATTGAGCAGTTCTTC	CASSGGGLAGSIEQFF
TRBJ2-5	-	TRBV11-2	-	TGTGCCAGCAGCATGACAGTCCAAGAGACCCAGTACTTC	CASSMTVQETQYF
TRBJ2-7	TRBD2	TRBV5-1	once	TGCGCCAGCAGCGGGGGACTAGCGTACGAGCAGTACTTC	CASSGGLAYEQYF
TRBJ2-5	-	TRBV7-2	-	TGTGCCAGCAGCCCGGGACAACGCCAAGAGACCCAGTACTTC	CASSPGQRQETQYF
TRBJ1-1	TRBD1	TRBV7-2	-	TGTGCCAGCAGCTCCGGGACAGGGGGCTGGGGGAACACTGAAGCTTTCTTT	CASSSGTGGWGNTEAFF
TRBJ1-2	-	TRBV10-3	-	TGTGCCTTTGGACCGGTCCGGGGTGGCTACACCTTC	CAFGPVRGGYTF
TRBJ1-1	TRBD1	TRBV7-9	-	TGTGCCAGCAGCGTAGGGACAGGGGGCGGTGAAGCTTTCTTT	CASSVGTGGGEAFF
TRBJ1-2	TRBD1	TRBV5-1	-	TGCGCCAGCAGCCAGGGGACAGGGGATGGCTACACCTTC	CASSQGTGDGYTF
TRBJ1-3	TRBD1	TRBV5-1	-	TGCGCCAGCAGCTGGGACAGACAGATCTCTGGAAACACCATATATTTT	CASSWDRQISGNTIYF
TRBJ2-5	TRBD2	TRBV19	-	TGTGCCAGTAGTGCCCAGGGGACTAGCGGGCTCCAAGAGACCCAGTACTTC	CASSAQGTSGLQETQYF
TRBJ1-2	TRBD1	TRBV6-1	-	TGTGCCAGCAATCAAGGAGGGACAGGGAACTATGGCTACACCTTC	CASNQGGTGNYGYTF
TRBJ1-4	TRBD1	TRBV5-1	-	TGCGCCAGCAGCTTGGGACAGGGCTCAACTAATGAAAAACTGTTTTTT	CASSLGQGSTNEKLFF
TRBJ1-2	TRBD1	TRBV19	-	TGTGCCAGTAGTCTCCGGGGGGGACAGAACTATGGCTACACCTTC	CASSLRGGQNYGYTF
TRBJ2-5	TRBD2	TRBV11-2	-	TGTGCCAGCAGCTTAGGGTATGAGGCGGGGGTACAAGAGACCCAGTACTTC	CASSLGYEAGVQETQYF
TRBJ2-1	-	TRBV10-3	-	TGTGCCATCAGTGAGTCGACAGTGACCGTTGGCAATGAGCAGTTCTTC	CAISESTVTVGNEQFF
TRBJ2-2	-	TRBV12-5	-	TGTGCTAGTGCCCCCAGGTGGCAAACCGGGGAGCTGTTTTTT	CASAPRWQTGELFF
TRBJ2-3	TRBD1	TRBV7-6	-	TGTGCCAGCAGCTGGACAGGGGCCGGCACAGATACGCAGTATTTT	CASSWTGAGTDTQYF
TRBJ1-6	-	TRBV5-1	-	TGCGCCAGCAGCTTGGGACAGCCCAATTCACCCCTCCACTTT	CASSLGQPNSPLHF